Described below is a single T cell receptor beta chain sequence and its context. Some clones are missing from TCRdb's copy, which holds only in-frame ones; the method was immunoSEQ multiplex PCR. The sample has roughly 290,000 clones, around 87% seen once; the top ten hold 1.7%. This entry belongs to a study of blood T cell repertoires in COVID-19. Across the study: PBMCs, B-cell-depleted T cells, or T cells were the source of the cDNA or gDNA that made up the material.

The germline V gene has CDR1 SGHRS and CDR2 YFSETQ. Germline trimming cut 0 bases from V and 6 bases from J; bases unmatched to any gene: 4. The CDR3 runs to 17 residues. The sequencing sample was made of PBMCs or T cells enriched from blood (not recorded which). This clonotype was sampled from a woman aged 18-29 years with acute COVID-19. The V call is TRBV5-1, the J call TRBJ2-1, with 15 bases matching TRBD2. The CDR3 DNA is TGCGCCAGCAGCTTGGTGCCGGGACTAGCGGGAGGCAATGAGCAGTTCTTC. This encodes CASSLVPGLAGGNEQFF.